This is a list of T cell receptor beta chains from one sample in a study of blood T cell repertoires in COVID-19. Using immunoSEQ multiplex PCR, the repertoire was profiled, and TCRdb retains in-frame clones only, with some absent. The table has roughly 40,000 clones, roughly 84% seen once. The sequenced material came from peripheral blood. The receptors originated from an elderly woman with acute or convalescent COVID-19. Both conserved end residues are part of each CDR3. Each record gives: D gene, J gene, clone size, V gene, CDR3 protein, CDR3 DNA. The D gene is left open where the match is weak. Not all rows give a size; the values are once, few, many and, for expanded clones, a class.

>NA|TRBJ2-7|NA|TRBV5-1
CASAKRTETYEQYF
TGCGCCAGCGCCAAGCGGACAGAGACCTACGAGCAGTACTTC
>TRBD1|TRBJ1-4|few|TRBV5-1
CASSLMDRAFGSNEKLFF
TGCGCCAGCAGCCTAATGGACAGGGCCTTCGGTTCTAATGAAAAACTGTTTTTT
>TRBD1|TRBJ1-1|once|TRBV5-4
CASSPGIYRGNTEAFF
TGTGCCAGCAGCCCGGGAATTTACAGGGGGAACACTGAAGCTTTCTTT
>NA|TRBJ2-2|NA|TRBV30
CAWRAGAILKIGELFF
TGTGCCTGGAGAGCGGGCGCCATTCTAAAGATCGGGGAGCTGTTTTTT
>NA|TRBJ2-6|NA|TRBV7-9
CASKDSPVSGANVLTF
TGTGCCAGTAAGGACAGCCCGGTATCTGGGGCCAACGTCCTGACTTTC
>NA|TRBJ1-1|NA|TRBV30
CAWSETGNTEAFF
TGTGCCTGGAGTGAAACGGGGAACACTGAAGCTTTCTTT
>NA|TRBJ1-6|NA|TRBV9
CASSVGPDSSNSPLHF
TGTGCCAGCAGCGTAGGCCCGGACAGTAGTAATTCACCCCTCCACTTT
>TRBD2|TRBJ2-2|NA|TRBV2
CASRGEAGAGELFF
TGTGCCAGCAGGGGGGAGGCGGGGGCCGGGGAGCTGTTTTTT
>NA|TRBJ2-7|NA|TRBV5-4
CASSLPNPGAGYEQYF
TGTGCCAGCAGCTTGCCTAATCCAGGGGCTGGTTATGAGCAGTACTTC
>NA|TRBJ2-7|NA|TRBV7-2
CASSPPSAYEQYF
TGTGCCAGCAGCCCCCCATCGGCCTACGAGCAGTACTTC
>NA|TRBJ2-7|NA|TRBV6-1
CASSEIGGVEQYF
TGTGCCAGCAGTGAAATAGGGGGGGTCGAGCAGTACTTC
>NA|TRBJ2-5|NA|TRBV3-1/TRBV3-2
CASSQDWVSPAPQETQYF
TGTGCCAGCAGCCAAGATTGGGTTAGCCCGGCCCCACAAGAGACCCAGTACTTC
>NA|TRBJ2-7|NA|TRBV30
CAWSVVGARGYYEQYF
TGTGCCTGGAGTGTAGTCGGAGCTAGGGGGTATTACGAGCAGTACTTC
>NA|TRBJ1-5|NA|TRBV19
CASSQMGGLGQPQHF
TGTGCCAGTAGTCAAATGGGAGGGTTAGGGCAGCCCCAGCATTTT
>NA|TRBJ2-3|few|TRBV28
CASSYQASTDTQYF
TGTGCCAGCAGTTACCAGGCTAGCACAGATACGCAGTATTTT
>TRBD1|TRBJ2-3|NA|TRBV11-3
CASSPGGQGGTDTQYF
TGTGCCAGCAGCCCCGGGGGACAGGGTGGCACAGATACGCAGTATTTT
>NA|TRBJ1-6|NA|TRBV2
CARQGQGSPLHF
TGTGCCAGACAGGGCCAGGGTTCACCCCTCCACTTT
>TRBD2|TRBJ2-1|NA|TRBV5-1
CASSSGGMGGSYNEQFF
TGCGCCAGCAGCTCGGGAGGGATGGGGGGATCCTACAATGAGCAGTTCTTC
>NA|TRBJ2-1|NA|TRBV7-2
CASSGQRTYNEQFF
TGTGCCAGCAGTGGACAACGGACCTACAATGAGCAGTTCTTC
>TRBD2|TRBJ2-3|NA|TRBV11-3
CASSAGAQVTQYF
TGTGCCAGCAGCGCGGGAGCCCAGGTAACGCAGTATTTT
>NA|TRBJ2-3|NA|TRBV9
CASSVELVATQYF
TGTGCCAGCAGCGTAGAATTAGTCGCTACGCAGTATTTT
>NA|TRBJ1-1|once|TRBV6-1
CASSESLVTEAFF
TGTGCCAGCAGTGAATCACTGGTCACTGAAGCTTTCTTT
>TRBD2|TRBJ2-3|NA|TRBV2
CASRAGTSYRDTQYF
TGTGCCAGCAGAGCCGGGACTAGTTACCGAGATACGCAGTATTTT
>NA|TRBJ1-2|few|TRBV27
CASSLEIGYGYTF
TGTGCCAGCAGTTTAGAAATCGGCTATGGCTACACCTTC
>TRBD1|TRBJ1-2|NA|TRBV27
CASSRGQGPYGYTF
TGTGCCAGCAGTCGCGGACAGGGGCCATATGGCTACACCTTC
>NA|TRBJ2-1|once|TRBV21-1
CASTHRAIYNEQFF
TGTGCCAGCACCCACAGGGCGATCTACAATGAGCAGTTCTTC
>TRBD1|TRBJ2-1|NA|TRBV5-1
CASSVTTGGRYEQFF
TGCGCCAGCAGCGTAACAACAGGGGGGCGATATGAGCAGTTCTTC
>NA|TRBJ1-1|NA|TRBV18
CASSPYTGPGTEAFF
TGTGCCAGCTCACCGTACACAGGGCCGGGCACTGAAGCTTTCTTT
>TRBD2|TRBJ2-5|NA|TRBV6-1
CASSETTGLAGTYQETQYF
TGTGCCAGCAGTGAAACAACGGGACTAGCGGGGACGTACCAAGAGACCCAGTACTTC
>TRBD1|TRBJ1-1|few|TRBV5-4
CASSWGTGLNTEAFF
TGTGCCAGCAGCTGGGGGACAGGGTTGAACACTGAAGCTTTCTTT
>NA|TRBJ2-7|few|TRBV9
CASSVGSGTTGHEQYF
TGTGCCAGCAGCGTGGGATCCGGGACAACGGGGCACGAGCAGTACTTC
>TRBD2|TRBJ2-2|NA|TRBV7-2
CASSPRLAGTGELFF
TGTGCCAGCAGCCCCCGACTAGCGGGAACCGGGGAGCTGTTTTTT